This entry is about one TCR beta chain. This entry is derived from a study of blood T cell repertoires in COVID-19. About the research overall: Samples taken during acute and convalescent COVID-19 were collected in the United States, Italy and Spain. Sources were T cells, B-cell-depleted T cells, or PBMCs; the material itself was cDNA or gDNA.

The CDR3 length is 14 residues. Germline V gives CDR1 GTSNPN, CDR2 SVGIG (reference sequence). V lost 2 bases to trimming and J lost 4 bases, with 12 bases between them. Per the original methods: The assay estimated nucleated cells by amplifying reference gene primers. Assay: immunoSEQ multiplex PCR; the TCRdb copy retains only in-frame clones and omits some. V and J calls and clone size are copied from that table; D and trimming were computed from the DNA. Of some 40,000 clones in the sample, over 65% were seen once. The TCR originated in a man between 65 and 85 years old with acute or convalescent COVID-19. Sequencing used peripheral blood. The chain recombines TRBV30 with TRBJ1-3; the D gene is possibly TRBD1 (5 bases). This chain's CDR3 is CAWSYKQGGNTIYF. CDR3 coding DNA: TGTGCCTGGAGTTATAAGCAGGGAGGAAACACCATATATTTT.